Below, 16 T cell receptor beta chains from the same sample are listed, as sequenced in a study of cytomegalovirus exposure and HLA in healthy donors. The PCR used 60 Vbeta and 13 Jbeta primers. Here immunoSEQ multiplex PCR was the method, and the copy in TCRdb shows in-frame clones only, minus some. The table has approximately 130,000 clones, roughly 73% seen once. The specimen sequenced was PBMCs. These receptors all stem from a male donor in good health and CMV-seronegative.

V gene TRBV10-1 combines with J gene TRBJ1-4; the D gene is possibly TRBD1 (6 bases). There are 14 residues in the CDR3. V lost 8 bases and J 4 bases, leaving 14 bases between the germline ends. Germline CDR1 WNHNN, CDR2 SYGVQD (reference sequence). The CDR3 DNA reads as TGCGCCAGCGCGAGCAGGGGCCTTAATGAAAAACTGTTTTTT. Protein sequence: CASASRGLNEKLFF.

This clone was counted a single time. This chain joins TRBV9 and TRBJ2-2, with 12 positions matching TRBD2. Germline trimming cut 0 bases from V and 2 bases from J; bases unmatched to any gene: 5. Per germline, CDR1 SGDLS and CDR2 YYNGEE. CDR3 size: 18 residues. CDR3 sequence (DNA): TGTGCCAGCAGCGTAGAGCAGACTAGCGGGGGAAACACCGGGGAGCTGTTTTTT. Protein sequence: CASSVEQTSGGNTGELFF.

This clone was recorded a few times. This chain links TRBV4-1 with TRBJ1-5; D not certain. The V and J ends lost 1 base and 1 base respectively, with 14 bases between them. Germline lookup yields CDR1 MGHRA and CDR2 YSYEKL. The CDR3 loop spans 17 amino acids. The CDR3 sequence: CASSQVISPGSNQPQHF. CDR3 DNA sequence: TGCGCCAGCAGCCAAGTGATTTCCCCGGGGAGCAATCAGCCCCAGCATTTT.

V usage is TRBV11-3 and J usage is TRBJ2-7, with no clear D. The ends were cut back, 7 bases at V and 2 bases at J, with 12 bases in the middle. CDR1 and CDR2 (germline): SGHNT, YENEEA. The length of the CDR3 is 13 residues. Written as DNA, the CDR3 is TGTGCCAGCACCGCGCCCGGAGCCTACGAGCAGTACTTC. Its protein is CASTAPGAYEQYF.

The V and J genes are TRBV5-8 and TRBJ1-1; TRBD1 aligns across 9 bases. Germline values: CDR1 SGHTS, CDR2 YDEGEE. After removal of 4 bases from V and 3 bases from J, the junction contained 13 bases not matched to a gene. The CDR3 totals 17 residues. The CDR3 bases are TGTGCCAGCAGCACGCATTTAGGGACAGGGAAAGACACTGAAGCTTTCTTT. Residues: CASSTHLGTGKDTEAFF.

This chain connects TRBV19 to TRBJ1-6; no reliable D call. Trimming left V 8 bases short and J 9 bases short, with 14 bases between. The CDR3 has 13 residues. CDR1 is LNHDA, CDR2 SQIVND, per germline (reference sequence). CDR3 amino acids: CASAGPGSSPLHF. The DNA for the CDR3 is TGTGCCAGTGCCGGGCCTGGGAGTTCACCCCTCCACTTT.

This chain links TRBV7-2 with TRBJ2-7; 10 nucleotides align to TRBD2. V gave up 6 bases and J gave up 2 bases; unmatched junction bases: 7. Germline CDR1 SGHTA, CDR2 FQGNSA. This CDR3 is built from 15 residues. This chain's CDR3 is CASSLSGGEPYEQYF. CDR3 nucleotide sequence: TGTGCCAGCAGTCTGAGCGGGGGGGAGCCCTACGAGCAGTACTTC.

This clone was observed a handful of times. The J gene is TRBJ1-5, the V gene TRBV2, with a weak D call TRBD1 (5 bases). The CDR3 sequence is 14 residues long. Germline assignment: CDR1 SNHLY and CDR2 FYNNEI. Trimming pared 3 bases from V and 3 bases from J, leaving 9 bases between. The CDR3 DNA sequence: TGTGCCAGCAGTGATCGGGGGACCAATCAGCCCCAGCATTTT. Translated, it gives CASSDRGTNQPQHF.

V gene TRBV6-5 combines with J gene TRBJ2-7; 8 nucleotides agree with TRBD1. With 5 bases clipped from V and 6 bases from J, the junction kept 9 bases outside the gene matches. This CDR3 region has 14 residues. CDR1 is MNHEY and CDR2 is SVGAGI in the germline V gene. The DNA of the CDR3 is TGTGCCAGCAGTCCCCCGACAGGGGCCACCGAGCAGTACTTC. This encodes CASSPPTGATEQYF.

The V call is TRBV19, the J call TRBJ2-2; 8 bases are a match to TRBD1. Germline V gene sequence: CDR1 LNHDA, CDR2 SQIVND (reference sequence). The trim removed 5 bases at V and 6 bases at J, leaving 8 bases unmatched. The CDR3 spans 15 residues. The CDR3 here is CASSLRTGWSGELFF. Here the CDR3 DNA reads TGTGCCAGTAGTTTGCGGACAGGGTGGTCCGGGGAGCTGTTTTTT.

This clone was counted a few times. This sequence joins TRBV7-9 and TRBJ2-2; 7 positions match TRBD2. Germline CDR1 and CDR2: SEHNR and FQNEAQ (reference sequence). V shed 1 base and J 5 bases; nucleotides not matched to a gene: 7. There are 16 residues in the CDR3. The CDR3 region has the DNA TGTGCCAGCAGCTTAGAGCGGGGCCTGGGGACCGGGGAGCTGTTTTTT. As protein: CASSLERGLGTGELFF.

The rearrangement uses TRBV19 and TRBJ1-1, with 9 positions matching TRBD1. The CDR3 sequence is 15 residues long. V was pared by 8 bases and J by 1 base, with 8 bases of the junction left unmatched. In germline, CDR1 is LNHDA, CDR2 SQIVND (reference sequence). The chain's CDR3 is CASLGTGPTNTEAFF. In nucleotides, the CDR3 is TGTGCCAGTCTTGGGACAGGGCCTACGAACACTGAAGCTTTCTTT.

The rearrangement uses TRBV5-4 and TRBJ2-7; 7 positions match TRBD1. The CDR3 is 14 residues long. The trim removed 4 bases at V and 2 bases at J, leaving 6 bases unmatched. The germline CDR1 and CDR2 sequences are SGHNT and YYREEE (reference sequence). The CDR3 protein is CASSQGQAPYEQYF. As DNA, the CDR3 is TGTGCCAGCAGCCAAGGACAGGCCCCCTACGAGCAGTACTTC.

Remarks on this clone: This same CDR3 is encoded by further DNA sequences in the sample. The chain couples TRBV10-3 to TRBJ2-5, with 15 bases fitting TRBD2. Unmatched junction bases numbered 4, after V lost 3 bases and J lost 5 bases. Germline values: CDR1 ENHRY, CDR2 SYGVKD. CDR3 length: 16 amino acids. CDR3 DNA sequence: TGTGCCATCAGTGACCCTGGACTAGCGGGAGGGGAGACCCAGTACTTC. Its protein is CAISDPGLAGGETQYF.

The rearrangement links TRBV27 to TRBJ1-5, with 8 bases lining up with TRBD1. CDR1 and CDR2 from the germline V gene are MNHEY and SMNVEV (reference sequence). The CDR3 covers 16 residues. V lost 5 bases, J lost 2 bases, and 8 bases stayed unmatched. The CDR3 is CASSLTGEGGNQPQHF. In DNA form, the CDR3 reads TGTGCCAGCAGTCTGACAGGGGAAGGAGGCAATCAGCCCCAGCATTTT.

This chain links TRBV5-3 with TRBJ1-2; 9 nucleotides line up with TRBD1. TRBV5-3 is an ORF, with its function uncertain. The CDR3 loop spans 16 amino acids. V lost 3 bases to trimming and J lost 0 bases; unmatched junction nucleotides: 6. The CDR3 reads CARSYRGQGPNYGYTF. CDR3 coding DNA: TGTGCCAGAAGCTATCGGGGACAGGGCCCTAACTATGGCTACACCTTC.